These T cell receptor beta chains were read from a single sample in a study of control samples from healthy donors and cancer patients. Data came from immunoSEQ multiplex PCR; TCRdb stores just in-frame clones and leaves some out. Here the sample spans 25,000 to 30,000 clones, 85% being singletons. Specimen: PBMCs. Receptors were obtained from a woman aged 60-70 years with head and neck cancer. Both conserved end residues are part of each CDR3.

>TRBV7-2
CASSRDRSYEQYF
>TRBV29-1
CSVRRSGVTNYGYTF
>TRBV30
CAWVGDTGEQYF
>TRBV7-9
CASSPTSGRALYEQYF
>TRBV7-9
CASSLSREPSYNEQFF
>TRBV14
CASSQATGREQFF
>TRBV3-1/TRBV3-2
CASSQGTGFRASYEQYF
>TRBV10-3
CAISDLRGRGSYEQYF
>TRBV4-2
CASSQEPGGTHNEQFF
>TRBV11-3
CASSLEQGHFGSNTEAFF
>TRBV24-1
CATSDLGGRMNTGELFF
>TRBV27
CASSVLGDGGNQPQHF
>TRBV7-2
CASSPTGLPTGELFF
>TRBV5-4
CASSLGTGSSIETQYF
>TRBV4-2
CASTWTGTDTQYF
>TRBV18
CASSPGQGWSLYGYTF
>TRBV7-9
CASRGPGGLNEQFF
>TRBV18
CASSPANYGYTF
>TRBV12-3/TRBV12-4
CASIGTGSTEAFF
>TRBV9
CASSPTGGSGELFF
>TRBV3-1/TRBV3-2
CASSRRSSFEQYF
>TRBV2
CASKGDGSYNEQFF
>TRBV9
CASSALNGNTIYF
>TRBV7-2
CASSLTVYGNQPQHF
>TRBV25-1
CASSDTGASHTGELFF
>TRBV7-9
CASSLWVGAYYNEQFF
>TRBV12-3/TRBV12-4
CASSARLAGGFLF
>TRBV7-8
CASSSTPLGAGEKLFF
>TRBV9
CASSVGQGSYNEQFF
>TRBV6-5
CASSYGIGGNSPLHF
>TRBV7-9
CASSFNAGWDTQYF
>TRBV6-6
CASSFGQDQPQHF
>TRBV6-2/TRBV6-3
CASSRGNTIYF
>TRBV6-5
CASSATRDSNQPQHF
>TRBV4-1
CASSQAGGPVSTDTQYF
>TRBV5-6
CASSFQGAGEKLFF
>TRBV6-1
CASSELHPKTEAFF
>TRBV7-9
CASSLGAATDTQYF
>TRBV18
CASSPPWARQGNEQFF
>TRBV18
CASSPPSGNTGELFF
>TRBV9
CASSVTAGGTYEQYF
>TRBV27
CASSLSGTTYNSPLHF
>TRBV4-3
CASSRGTGGMDEKLFF
>TRBV13
CASSLRTGNYGYTF
>TRBV5-6
CATTRLAGYNEQFF
>TRBV6-6
CASSGGGSSTYEQYF
>TRBV27
CASSLSSGRGETQYF
>TRBV27
CASSPTVNTEAFF
>TRBV5-1
CASRKSGTSDFEQYF
>TRBV7-3
CASSLNAGVGNEQFF
>TRBV5-1
CASSFVGAGNEQFF
>TRBV10-1
CASTPGHTGELFF
>TRBV5-1
CASSLGQGLNTEAFF
>TRBV4-2
CASSQLSGGFDNEQFF
>TRBV9
CASSVLGDNEQFF